This T cell receptor (beta chain) was sequenced in a study of T cell responses to AZD1222 COVID-19 vaccine. At the level of the study: Pooled together were second doses at about 4 or about 12 weeks.

With regard to this clone: The antigen remains undetermined.

Findings and limits, study-wide: The donors showed a predominance of white British ancestry and of females, with possible underestimation of clonal diversity.

Sequencing was performed with immunoSEQ multiplex PCR; in TCRdb, only in-frame clones are kept and a portion is missing. The sample contains 150,000 or so clones, 89% of which appear only once. This receptor was taken from an adult in good health. The sample was peripheral blood, taken on day 0 of AZD1222 vaccination.

CDR3 protein: CASNRGASSLADTQYF. CDR3 sequence (DNA): TGCGCCAGCAATAGGGGCGCCAGTTCTTTGGCAGATACGCAGTATTTT. This sequence joins TRBV5-1 and TRBJ2-3; a possible D gene is TRBD1 (5 bases). Germline values: CDR1 SGHRS, CDR2 YFSETQ. The CDR3 loop spans 16 amino acids. The V end lost 6 bases, the J end lost 4 bases, and 21 bases lay between the germline ends.